These 20 T cell receptor beta chains were sequenced from one sample in a study of blood T cell repertoires in COVID-19. The protocol was immunoSEQ multiplex PCR, while the TCRdb copy is restricted to in-frame clones and leaves out a portion. The data contain about 85,000 clones, approximately 90% of them singletons. Sequencing was carried out using peripheral blood. The receptors shown here come from a human donor with active COVID-19. The donor label of this sample is uncertain.

A single count supports this clone. Other DNA sequences from this sample encode an identical CDR3 as well. This chain connects TRBV24-1 to TRBJ1-5; D is ambiguous. This CDR3 contains 14 residues. The ends were cut back, 3 bases at V and 0 bases at J, with 5 bases in the middle. Per the germline V gene, CDR1 is KGHDR and CDR2 is SFDVKD. CDR3 bases: TGTGCCACCAGTGATCTATATAGCAATCAGCCCCAGCATTTT. This encodes CATSDLYSNQPQHF.

V gene TRBV5-4 combines with J gene TRBJ2-5; 11 positions agree with TRBD2. With V trimmed by 4 bases and J by 3 bases, 5 bases remained unmatched. The CDR3 extends over 15 amino acids. Germline V lookup: CDR1 SGHNT, CDR2 YYREEE (reference sequence). CDR3 amino acids: CASSLTSGVEETQYF. The CDR3 region has the DNA TGTGCCAGCAGCCTGACTAGCGGGGTAGAAGAGACCCAGTACTTC.

V usage is TRBV7-9 and J usage is TRBJ2-1; no clear D. The V gene's germline CDR1 is SEHNR and CDR2 FQNEAQ (reference sequence). The CDR3 extends over 12 amino acids. The ends were cut back, 5 bases at V and 7 bases at J, with 9 bases in the middle. CDR3 in DNA: TGTGCCAGCAGCCCCGCACTTAATGAGCAGTTCTTC. This translates into CASSPALNEQFF.

V usage is TRBV5-1 and J usage is TRBJ2-3; the match to TRBD1 covers 7 bases. The V segment lost 0 bases and the J segment 4 bases; nucleotides outside the gene matches: 5. CDR1 SGHRS and CDR2 YFSETQ come from the germline V gene. This CDR3 is built from 15 residues. CDR3 region: CASSLVGGASDTQYF. Here the CDR3 DNA reads TGCGCCAGCAGCTTGGTAGGGGGCGCCTCAGATACGCAGTATTTT.

The chain joins TRBV27 to TRBJ1-5; no clear D. The CDR3 contains 14 residues. V lost 5 bases and J lost 4, with 12 bases in between. Germline CDR1 reads MNHEY; CDR2 reads SMNVEV (reference sequence). The CDR3 region is CASSRSGFNQPQHF. The CDR3 bases are TGTGCCAGCAGTCGGAGTGGATTTAATCAGCCCCAGCATTTT.

This sequence joins TRBV18 and TRBJ2-3, with a possible D match to TRBD2 (5 bases). Trimming shortened V by 2 bases and J by 6 bases, and 12 bases separated the two germline ends. The germline CDR1 and CDR2 sequences are KGHSH and LQKENI. The length of the CDR3 is 14 residues. In DNA, the CDR3 is TGTGCCAGCTCACCAGGGAGTCGCGGGGATACGCAGTATTTT. This sequence encodes CASSPGSRGDTQYF.

This clone has only one observation. This chain connects TRBV2 to TRBJ1-6, with D maybe TRBD1 (5 bases). There are 15 residues in the CDR3. Germline CDR1 is SNHLY and CDR2 is FYNNEI. The germline V and J ends were trimmed by 5 bases and 0 bases, with 8 bases remaining between them. The CDR3 DNA is TGTGCCAGCAGTAGAGACAGCTCCTATAATTCACCCCTCCACTTT. Its translation: CASSRDSSYNSPLHF.

This chain connects TRBV9 to TRBJ2-3; D perhaps matches TRBD1 (5 bases). Germline-derived CDR1 and CDR2 are SGDLS and YYNGEE. Trimming stripped 0 bases from V and 4 bases from J, with 12 bases between. The CDR3 has 15 residues. The CDR3 loop reads CASSVVGARPDTQYF. Here the CDR3 DNA reads TGTGCCAGCAGCGTAGTTGGGGCTCGCCCAGATACGCAGTATTTT.

The chain combines TRBV5-4 with TRBJ1-1; 9 nucleotides agree with TRBD1. This CDR3 has 15 residues. Germline trimming cut 4 bases from V and 0 bases from J; bases unmatched to any gene: 4. Germline V gene sequence: CDR1 SGHNT, CDR2 YYREEE (reference sequence). The CDR3 DNA reads TGTGCCAGCAGCCAGGACAGGGGAGTGAACACTGAAGCTTTCTTT. Translated, it gives CASSQDRGVNTEAFF. The entire variable domain, with the rest obtained from reference TRBV5-4 and TRBJ1-1, is as follows: ETGVTQSPTHLIKTRGQQVTLRCSSQSGHNTVSWYQQALGQGPQFIFQYYREEENGRGNFPPRFSGLQFPNYSSELNVNALELDDSALYLCASSQDRGVNTEAFFGQGTRLTVV.

The rearrangement links TRBV6-2 or TRBV6-3 to TRBJ2-5; D is perhaps TRBD2 (6 bases). The CDR3 runs 18 residues. Germline V gives CDR1 MNHEY, CDR2 SVGEGT. Trimming shortened V by 0 bases and J by 2 bases, and 19 bases separated the two germline ends. The CDR3 region is CASSYSAPRENYQETQYF. As DNA, the CDR3 is TGTGCCAGCAGTTACTCGGCACCCCGGGAGAACTATCAAGAGACCCAGTACTTC.

The count of this clone is one. The chain employs TRBV7-2 and TRBJ1-2, with a possible D match to TRBD1 (6 bases). Trimming removed 7 bases at V and 5 bases at J, with 14 bases between. The CDR3 sequence is 13 residues long. The germline gives CDR1 SGHTA, CDR2 FQGNSA. The CDR3 nucleotides are TGTGCCAGCATCATTTCAGGGGCTTATGGCTACACCTTC. Protein: CASIISGAYGYTF.

The rearrangement uses TRBV28 and TRBJ2-3; D is perhaps TRBD1 (5 bases). Germline CDR1 and CDR2: MDHEN and SYDVKM. Trimming removed 4 bases at V and 2 bases at J, with 7 bases between. CDR3 length equals 13 residues. The DNA of the CDR3 is TGTGCCAGCAGTTCAGGGAACACAGATACGCAGTATTTT. Its translation: CASSSGNTDTQYF.

This chain links TRBV6-2 or TRBV6-3 with TRBJ1-5; TRBD1 matches 7 bases. This CDR3 has 15 residues. The germline V gene has CDR1 MNHEY and CDR2 SVGEGT. Unmatched junction bases numbered 12, after V lost 6 bases and J lost 7 bases. Here the CDR3 DNA reads TGTGCCAGCAGCCTCCTGACAGGGATCGAGCAGCCCCAGCATTTT. This codes for CASSLLTGIEQPQHF.

J is TRBJ1-1 and V is TRBV5-4; 7 bases align to TRBD1. The CDR3 is made up of 14 amino acids. Germline V gene data show CDR1 as SGHNT and CDR2 as YYREEE (reference sequence). The trim removed 2 bases at V and 6 bases at J, leaving 7 bases unmatched. CDR3 sequence reads: CASSLRQGHAEAFF. CDR3 in DNA: TGTGCCAGCAGCTTAAGACAGGGACACGCTGAAGCTTTCTTT.

J is TRBJ2-2 and V is TRBV7-2, with 10 positions matching TRBD2. The junction had 13 bases not matched to a gene; V was cut back by 5 bases and J by 4 bases. CDR1 is SGHTA, CDR2 FQGNSA, per germline. This CDR3 spans 18 amino acids. The CDR3 loop reads CASSPQFTSGEATGELFF. CDR3 DNA sequence: TGTGCCAGCAGCCCTCAATTCACTAGCGGGGAGGCCACCGGGGAGCTGTTTTTT.

The chain links TRBV18 to TRBJ1-1; 8 nucleotides align to TRBD1. The junction had 5 bases not matched to a gene; V was cut back by 2 bases and J by 0 bases. This CDR3 is built from 16 residues. Germline lookup yields CDR1 KGHSH and CDR2 LQKENI. The CDR3 nucleotides are TGTGCCAGCTCACCAATACAGGGGGATTTGAACACTGAAGCTTTCTTT. Its translation: CASSPIQGDLNTEAFF.

The V gene is TRBV15, the J gene TRBJ1-5; 10 bases match TRBD1. The germline V gene encodes CDR1 LNHNV and CDR2 YYDKDF (reference sequence). CDR3 length: 19 residues. The V and J ends lost 3 bases and 0 bases, in that order; junction bases with no gene match: 11. The CDR3 reads CATSSYDRGRGYSNQPQHF. The CDR3, as DNA: TGTGCCACCAGCAGCTATGACAGGGGGCGCGGGTATAGCAATCAGCCCCAGCATTTT.

The genes are TRBV28 and TRBJ2-3, with a tentative D call TRBD2 (5 bases). This CDR3 has 12 residues. CDR1 and CDR2 from the germline V gene are MDHEN and SYDVKM. Trimming took off 8 bases at V and 2 bases at J, with 8 bases between the two ends. The CDR3 DNA reads TGTGCCAGCGGACTCCTCACAGATACGCAGTATTTT. It yields the protein CASGLLTDTQYF.

This sequence joins TRBV9 and TRBJ2-5; 9 bases match TRBD2. With V trimmed by 4 bases and J by 5 bases, 9 bases remained unmatched. The V gene's germline CDR1 is SGDLS and CDR2 YYNGEE. This CDR3 region has 15 residues. Here the CDR3 reads CASSPVAGALETQYF. CDR3 nucleotides: TGTGCCAGCAGCCCTGTAGCGGGGGCGTTGGAGACCCAGTACTTC.

This chain links TRBV4-1 with TRBJ1-4, with TRBD1 identical over 7 bases. The CDR3 sequence is 15 residues long. The junction had 9 bases not matched to a gene; V was cut back by 4 bases and J by 7 bases. The germline V gene encodes CDR1 MGHRA and CDR2 YSYEKL. The CDR3: CASSPIQGQGEKLFF. The CDR3 bases are TGCGCCAGCAGCCCTATACAGGGGCAGGGTGAAAAACTGTTTTTT.